The table lists the clone carrying this T cell receptor beta chain with a few counts. Its antigen is as yet unknown. TCRdb called the 5' RACE reads again in MiXCR, with one record for every CDR3 protein. The sample holds around 120,000 distinct CDR3 sequences; over 9% are singletons and the top ten take approximately 16%. The sample originates from a study of spatial heterogeneity in lung cancer. Across the study: Follow-up PBMC samples were sequenced when available, at a median of about two years after resection. Notes on the study in general: TCRs found ubiquitously expanded in tumor appeared in blood more at resection than at follow-up.

Time point reported: blood at routine non-recurrence follow-up after resection. Whole RNA obtained from tumor, nontumor lung or frozen PBMC underwent sequencing without sorting. The sample here was PBMCs, taken at follow-up. This TCR was sampled from a male donor with early-stage non-small cell lung cancer.

CDR3 in DNA: TGTGCCAGCAGCCCGCTGACAGGCAGTCAGCCCCAGCATTTT. This encodes CASSPLTGSQPQHF. The chain is built from TRBV7-8 and TRBJ1-5, with D maybe TRBD1 (6 bases). The germline V gene has CDR1 SGHVS and CDR2 FQNEAQ. The CDR3 sequence is 14 residues long. V lost 5 bases and J lost 6, with 14 bases in between.